This T cell receptor beta chain appears in the sequencing data of a study of identifying expanded T cells in peripheral blood. TCRdb's table, derived via immunoSEQ multiplex PCR, lists solely in-frame clones and lacks some. The table records about 85,000 clones, about 88% of them present only once. CDR3 length: 17 residues. Germline V gene lookup returns CDR1 MDHEN and CDR2 SYDVKM. The sequencing input was blood. This TCR came from a person aged 18 to 75 in good health. The chain is built from TRBV28 and TRBJ2-5, with 11 bases that match TRBD1. The J call may be faulty, since TRBJ2-7 better matches the DNA end. The CDR3 loop is CASSLYSGTGGRYEQYF. The CDR3, as DNA: TGTGCCAGCAGTCTCTATTCCGGGACAGGGGGTCGCTACGAGCAGTACTTC.